This T cell receptor beta chain stems from a study of T-cell memory formation after mild COVID-19. Whole-study findings and limits: The authors left the SARS-CoV-2 specificity of second-wave clones peaking on day 37 unconfirmed. Cross-reactive memory appears to have joined, as suggested by some responding clones showing up in pre-infection memory.

Remarks on this clonotype: Its antigen is not identified.

TCRdb redid the calling of the 5' RACE reads with MiXCR, one entry per CDR3 protein. The table records about 290,000 distinct CDR3 sequences, roughly 15% of them present only once. The clonotype comes from a man between 18 and 29 years old who had mild COVID-19 (a few samples of this study predate the infection). Cell type and time point are not known. The source material was PBMCs or a T cell subset sorted from them (not recorded which).

Written as DNA, the CDR3 is TGTGCCATCCGAGCGCCTGAACAACCCTTAGAGCAGTACTTC. This sequence encodes CAIRAPEQPLEQYF. The V call is TRBV10-3, the J call TRBJ2-7; D unclear. Between the trimmed V and J ends, which lost 8 bases and 7 bases, there was a span of 21 bases. CDR3 length: 14 amino acids. CDR1 is ENHRY and CDR2 is SYGVKD in the germline V gene.